Here is one TCR beta chain with its context. Its target is not known. The sample originates from a study of T cell responses to AZD1222 COVID-19 vaccine. Study-level findings and limits: Only a handful of people who got AZD1222 tested seropositive at baseline.

Measured with immunoSEQ multiplex PCR; TCRdb has only the in-frame clones, and not every one. The sample comprises over 20,000 clones, 80% to 90% of which are singletons, and less than 3.5% rests with the top ten. V was shortened by 1 base and J by 8 bases, with 8 bases between the two germline ends. Germline V gives CDR1 SGHTA, CDR2 FQGNSA. The CDR3 is 12 residues long. Pooled together were second doses at about 4 or about 12 weeks. The chain joins TRBV7-2 to TRBJ1-2; the D gene is possibly TRBD1 (6 bases). The sequencing used peripheral blood, collected 28 days after the second AZD1222 dose. The clonotype was recovered from an adult who received the AZD1222 COVID-19 vaccine. CDR3 sequence reads: CASSLDGTGYTF. Written as DNA, the CDR3 is TGTGCCAGCAGCTTAGACGGGACAGGCTACACCTTC.